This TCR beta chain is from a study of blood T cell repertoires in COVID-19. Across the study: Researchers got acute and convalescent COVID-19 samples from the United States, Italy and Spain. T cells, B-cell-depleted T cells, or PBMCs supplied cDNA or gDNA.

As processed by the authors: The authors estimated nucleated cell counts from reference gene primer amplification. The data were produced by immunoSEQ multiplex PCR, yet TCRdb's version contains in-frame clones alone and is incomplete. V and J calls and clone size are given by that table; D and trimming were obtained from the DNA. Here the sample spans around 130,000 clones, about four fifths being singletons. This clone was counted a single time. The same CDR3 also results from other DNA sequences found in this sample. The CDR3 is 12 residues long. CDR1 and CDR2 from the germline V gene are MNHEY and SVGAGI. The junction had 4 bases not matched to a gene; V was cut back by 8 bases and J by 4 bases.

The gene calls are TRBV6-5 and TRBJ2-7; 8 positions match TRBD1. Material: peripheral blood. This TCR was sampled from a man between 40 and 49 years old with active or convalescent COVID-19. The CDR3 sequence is CASGRTGYEQYF. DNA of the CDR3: TGTGCCAGCGGGAGGACAGGGTACGAGCAGTACTTC.